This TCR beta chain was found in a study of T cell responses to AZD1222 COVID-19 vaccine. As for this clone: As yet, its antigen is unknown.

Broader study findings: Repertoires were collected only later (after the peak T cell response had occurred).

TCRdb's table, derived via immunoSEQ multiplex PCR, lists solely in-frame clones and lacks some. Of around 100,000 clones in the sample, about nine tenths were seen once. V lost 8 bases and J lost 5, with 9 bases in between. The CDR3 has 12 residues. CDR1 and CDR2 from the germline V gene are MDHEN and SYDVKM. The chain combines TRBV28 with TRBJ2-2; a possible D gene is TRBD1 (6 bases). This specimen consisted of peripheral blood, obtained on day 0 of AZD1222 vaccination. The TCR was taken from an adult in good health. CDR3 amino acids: CASLRGTGELFF. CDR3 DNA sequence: TGTGCCAGCTTAAGGGGGACCGGGGAGCTGTTTTTT. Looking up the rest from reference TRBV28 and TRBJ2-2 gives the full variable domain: DVKVTQSSRYLVKRTGEKVFLECVQDMDHENMFWYRQDPGLGLRLIYFSYDVKMKEKGDIPEGYSVSREKKERFSLILESASTNQTSMYLCASLRGTGELFFGEGSRLTVL.